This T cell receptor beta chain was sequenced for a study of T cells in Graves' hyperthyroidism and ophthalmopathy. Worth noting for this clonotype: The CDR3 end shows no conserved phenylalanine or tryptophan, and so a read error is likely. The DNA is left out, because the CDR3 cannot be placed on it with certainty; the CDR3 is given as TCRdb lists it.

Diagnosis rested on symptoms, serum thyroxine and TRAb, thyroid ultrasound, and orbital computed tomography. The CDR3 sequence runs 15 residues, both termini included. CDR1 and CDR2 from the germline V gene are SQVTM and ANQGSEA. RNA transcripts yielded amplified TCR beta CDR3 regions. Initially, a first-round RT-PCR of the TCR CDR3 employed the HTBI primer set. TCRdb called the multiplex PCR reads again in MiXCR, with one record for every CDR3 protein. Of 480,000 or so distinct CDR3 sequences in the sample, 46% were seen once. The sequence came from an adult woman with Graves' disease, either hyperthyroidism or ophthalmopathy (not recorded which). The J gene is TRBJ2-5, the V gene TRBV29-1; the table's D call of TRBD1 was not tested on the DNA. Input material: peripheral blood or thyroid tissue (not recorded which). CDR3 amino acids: CSATADRDYGYTFGS.